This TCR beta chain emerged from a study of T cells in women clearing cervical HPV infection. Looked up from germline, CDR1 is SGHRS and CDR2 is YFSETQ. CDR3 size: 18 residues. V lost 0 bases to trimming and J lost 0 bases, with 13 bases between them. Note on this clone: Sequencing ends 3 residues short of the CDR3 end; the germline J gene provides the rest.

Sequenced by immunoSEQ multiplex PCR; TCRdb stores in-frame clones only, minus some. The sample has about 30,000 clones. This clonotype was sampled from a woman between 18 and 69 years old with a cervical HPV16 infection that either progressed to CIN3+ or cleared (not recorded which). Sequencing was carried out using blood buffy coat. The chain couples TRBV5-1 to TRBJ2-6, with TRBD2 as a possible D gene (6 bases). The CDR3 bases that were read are TGCGCCAGCAGCTTGGCCGGGACTCCTGACTCTGGGGCCAACGTC. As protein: CASSLAGTPDSGANV. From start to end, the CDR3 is CASSLAGTPDSGANVLTF.